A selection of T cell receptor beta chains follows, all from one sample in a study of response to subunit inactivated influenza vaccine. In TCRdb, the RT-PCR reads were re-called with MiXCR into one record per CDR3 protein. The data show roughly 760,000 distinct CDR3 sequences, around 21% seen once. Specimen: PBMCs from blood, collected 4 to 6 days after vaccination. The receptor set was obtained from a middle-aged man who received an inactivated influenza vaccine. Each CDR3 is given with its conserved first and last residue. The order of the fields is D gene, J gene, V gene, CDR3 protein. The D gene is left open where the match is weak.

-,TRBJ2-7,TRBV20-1,CSARRRSSYEQYF
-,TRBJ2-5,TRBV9,CASSVARGPETQYF
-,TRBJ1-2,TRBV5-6,CASSTSGYGYTF
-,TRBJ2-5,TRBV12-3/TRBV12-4,CASSPRDSRRTQYF
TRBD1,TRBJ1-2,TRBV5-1,CASSTDRVYGYTF
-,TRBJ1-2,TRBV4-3,CASSQGQKGANGYTF
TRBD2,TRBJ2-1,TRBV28,CASSLVQGSSGRALYNEQFF
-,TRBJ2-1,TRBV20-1,CSADDPGAPYNEQFF
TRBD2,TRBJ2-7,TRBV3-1,CASSGYASGRAYEQYF
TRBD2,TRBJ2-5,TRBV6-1,CASSAGLAGEGWETQYF
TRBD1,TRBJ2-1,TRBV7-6,CASSLGTGRFNEQFF
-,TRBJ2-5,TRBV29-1,CSVDWGETQYF
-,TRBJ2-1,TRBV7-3,CASSFGSANEQFF
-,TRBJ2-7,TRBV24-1,CATKLIGGVQYF
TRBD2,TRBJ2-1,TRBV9,CASSVVAGAYNEQFF
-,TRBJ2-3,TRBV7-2,CASSLSLAADTQYF
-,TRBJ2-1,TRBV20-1,CSPLPVGARTYEQFF
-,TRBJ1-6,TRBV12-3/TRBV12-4,CASSTRQNNSPLHF
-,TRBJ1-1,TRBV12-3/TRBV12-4,CASSSDKRNTEAFF
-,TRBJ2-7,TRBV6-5,CASSYKASYEQYF